This T cell receptor (beta chain) was sequenced in a study of CD8 T cells in Susac syndrome. Reverse transcription of 0.5 to 1 ug RNA was carried out with random hexamers. The amplification used immunoSEQ multiplex PCR on TCR beta CDR3; it spanned 54 Vbeta and 13 Jbeta. TCRdb reanalysed the immunoSEQ multiplex PCR reads using MiXCR and keeps one entry per CDR3 protein. The table has more than 95,000 distinct CDR3 sequences, around 96% seen once. Controls were drawn from healthy donors and were matched for age and sex. The sequence derives from a human donor in good health. What was sequenced was CD4+ T cells from PBMCs.

The CDR3: CASSGTQGAALLRQYF. The CDR3 coding sequence is TGTGCCAGCAGCGGCACTCAGGGGGCCGCTCTACTACGACAGTACTTC. This sequence joins TRBV25-1 and TRBJ2-7, with 8 bases that match TRBD1. The CDR3 totals 16 residues. V trimming: 6 bases; J trimming: 10 bases; junction bases outside the gene matches: 20. The V gene's germline CDR1 is MGHDK and CDR2 SYGVNS.